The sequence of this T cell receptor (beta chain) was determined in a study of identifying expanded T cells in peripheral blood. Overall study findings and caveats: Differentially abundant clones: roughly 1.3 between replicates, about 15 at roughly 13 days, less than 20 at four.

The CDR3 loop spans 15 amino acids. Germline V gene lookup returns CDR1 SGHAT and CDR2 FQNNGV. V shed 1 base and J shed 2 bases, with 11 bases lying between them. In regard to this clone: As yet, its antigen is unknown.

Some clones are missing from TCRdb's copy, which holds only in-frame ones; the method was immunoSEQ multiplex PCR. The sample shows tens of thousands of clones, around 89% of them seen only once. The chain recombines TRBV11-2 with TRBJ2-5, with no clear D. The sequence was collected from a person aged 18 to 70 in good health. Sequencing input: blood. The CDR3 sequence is CASSLVFGRQETQYF. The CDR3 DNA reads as TGTGCCAGCAGCTTAGTGTTCGGCAGACAAGAGACCCAGTACTTC.